A single sample gave rise to the 2 T cell receptor beta chains below, sequenced in a study of T-cell memory formation after mild COVID-19. TCRdb itself ran the 5' RACE reads through MiXCR, one entry per CDR3 protein. The sample holds 25,000 to 35,000 distinct CDR3 sequences, roughly 21% seen once. Sequenced: PBMCs or a T cell subset sorted from them (not recorded which). These TCRs come from an adult who had mild COVID-19 (a few samples of this study predate the infection). Cell type and time point are not known.

The CDR3 sequence: CASSPSSGGYQVSEAFF. CDR3 coding DNA: TGCGCCAGCAGCCCATCATCCGGGGGCTACCAAGTCTCTGAAGCTTTCTTT. The gene calls are TRBV5-1 and TRBJ1-1; D is possibly TRBD1 (6 bases). Germline V gives CDR1 SGHRS, CDR2 YFSETQ. The length of the CDR3 is 17 residues. Deletions cut 4 bases from V and 6 bases from J, with 25 bases between.

This clonotype has a count of ten or more. The gene calls are TRBV6-1 and TRBJ2-7, with D tentatively TRBD1 (6 bases). CDR3 length equals 13 residues. Germline CDR1 and CDR2: MNHNS and SASEGT. V was shortened by 4 bases and J by 2 bases, with 9 bases between the two germline ends. The chain's CDR3 is CASSGGDTYEQYF. In DNA form, the CDR3 reads TGTGCCAGCAGTGGAGGGGACACCTACGAGCAGTACTTC.